This T cell receptor (beta chain) was observed in a study of post-analysis software for immune sequencing data. Overall study results and limits: Samples made in the same batch grouped tightly together by F measure. For normalized Chao1 diversity, multiple sclerosis patients scored significantly lower than controls did. Several TRBV segments occurring more often in patients than controls included TRBV5-6, TRBV5-1 and TRBV20-1.

Each TCR beta cDNA library carried unique molecular identifiers. TCRdb reprocessed the PCR reads via MiXCR and lists one record per CDR3 protein. The sample has about 540,000 distinct CDR3 sequences, around a third seen once. There are 15 residues in the CDR3. Trimming pared 3 bases from V and 7 bases from J, leaving 13 bases between. Germline values: CDR1 SNHLY, CDR2 FYNNEI. This clonotype was picked up one time. Its antigen is still unknown. This sequence joins TRBV2 and TRBJ1-6, with no clear D. This clonotype originated in a girl aged 2-17 years with multiple sclerosis. The sample comprised blood. CDR3 nucleotide sequence: TGTGCCAGCAGTGAGCGTGCGCAGAAAAATTCACCCCTCCACTTT. Its translation: CASSERAQKNSPLHF.